The 21 T cell receptor beta chains listed next were all sequenced from one sample in a study of shared clonotypes between healthy human individuals. Produced via immunoSEQ multiplex PCR; TCRdb's table is partial and in-frame only. The data contain roughly 2,300,000 clones, 85% to 95% of them seen just once; the ten biggest clones take up roughly 0.34%. The sample consisted of naive CD4+ T cells from PBMCs. Subset noted: CD45RA+ positively selected. The origin of the receptors is a young man in good health. Some clones in this sample may be carry-over from other donors' samples.

V gene TRBV14 combines with J gene TRBJ1-1; TRBD1 is a possible D gene (6 bases). The CDR3 sequence is 16 residues long. V gave up 2 bases and J gave up 4 bases, with 17 bases separating them. Per the germline V gene, CDR1 is SGHDN and CDR2 is FVKESK. The CDR3 region has the DNA TGTGCCAGCAGCCAATTCGGACAGCGGAGGAGCACTGAAGCTTTCTTT. Amino acid sequence: CASSQFGQRRSTEAFF.

The V gene is TRBV27, the J gene TRBJ1-5; 10 positions match TRBD1. Trimming cost V 6 bases and J 2 bases; bases outside gene matches: 4. The CDR3 runs 15 residues. Germline CDR1 is MNHEY and CDR2 is SMNVEV (reference sequence). This CDR3 reads CASSRDRGGNQPQHF. The DNA of the CDR3 is TGTGCCAGCAGCCGGGACAGGGGCGGCAATCAGCCCCAGCATTTT.

The chain couples TRBV14 to TRBJ1-4; no firm D call. The CDR3 is made up of 16 amino acids. Germline V gene data show CDR1 as SGHDN and CDR2 as FVKESK. V lost 0 bases and J 7 bases, leaving 15 bases between the germline ends. The CDR3 DNA is TGTGCCAGCAGCCAAGATTTCGTCTCGCCCGGTGAAAAACTGTTTTTT. The encoded protein is CASSQDFVSPGEKLFF.

This clone is a singleton in its sample. The genes are TRBV7-2 and TRBJ2-2; possibly TRBD1 for D (5 bases). Trimming took off 5 bases at V and 5 bases at J, with 9 bases between the two ends. The CDR3 contains 13 residues. In germline, CDR1 is SGHTA, CDR2 FQGNSA. The CDR3 protein is CASSPQATGELFF. In DNA, the CDR3 is TGTGCCAGCAGCCCACAGGCTACCGGGGAGCTGTTTTTT.

The V call is TRBV11-2, the J call TRBJ2-7, with TRBD2 identical over 7 bases. J gave up 5 bases and V 5 bases, and 12 bases lay outside the gene matches. The germline V gene encodes CDR1 SGHAT and CDR2 FQNNGV. CDR3 length: 15 residues. The CDR3 is CASSPQWREINEQYF. The CDR3 DNA follows: TGTGCCAGCAGCCCCCAATGGCGGGAGATAAACGAGCAGTACTTC.

V gene TRBV28 combines with J gene TRBJ2-1, with 10 bases matching TRBD2. Germline CDR1 reads MDHEN; CDR2 reads SYDVKM. CDR3 length equals 15 residues. The V segment lost 4 bases and the J segment 9 bases; nucleotides outside the gene matches: 9. CDR3 nucleotides: TGTGCCAGCAGTTCAAATAGCGGGAGGATGGGTGAGCAGTTCTTC. Amino acids: CASSSNSGRMGEQFF.

Concerning this clone itself: This sample includes further DNA sequences coding for the same CDR3. The DNA of the CDR3 is TGTGCCTGGAGTACAGGGACAGATACGCAGTATTTT. It codes for CAWSTGTDTQYF. The V call is TRBV30, the J call TRBJ2-3, with D perhaps matching TRBD1 (6 bases). The length of the CDR3 is 12 residues. Trimming pared 2 bases from V and 3 bases from J, leaving 6 bases between. Germline CDR1 and CDR2: GTSNPN and SVGIG (reference sequence).

For the CDR3, the DNA is TGTGCCAGCAGTCCTCCGGGACAGGGGATATTCGAGCAGTACTTC. Protein: CASSPPGQGIFEQYF. The rearrangement uses TRBV28 and TRBJ2-7; TRBD1 agrees at 10 bases. The length of the CDR3 is 15 residues. The germline CDR1 and CDR2 sequences are MDHEN and SYDVKM. V dropped 5 bases and J dropped 6; count of bases not matched to a gene: 10.

In its sample, this clone was seen once. V and J are TRBV2 and TRBJ1-5; D may be TRBD1 (5 bases). Looked up from germline, CDR1 is SNHLY and CDR2 is FYNNEI. This CDR3 spans 15 amino acids. With 2 bases removed from V and 4 bases from J, the gap between germline ends came to 12 bases. CDR3 nucleotides: TGTGCCAGCAGTGAAATTTCGTCAGGGAATCAGCCCCAGCATTTT. Its protein product is CASSEISSGNQPQHF.

The V and J genes are TRBV29-1 and TRBJ2-7, with D possibly being TRBD1 (6 bases). The V end was cut by 6 bases, the J end by 3 bases, with 21 bases between. This CDR3 region has 15 residues. Germline lookup yields CDR1 SQVTM and CDR2 ANQGSEA. CDR3 bases: TGCAGCGTCGCCCATGGAAGCCAGGGGAGCTACGAGCAGTACTTC. Its protein is CSVAHGSQGSYEQYF.

The chain carries TRBV5-1 and TRBJ2-7, with a tentative D call TRBD1 (7 bases). Trimming took off 7 bases at V and 7 bases at J, with 15 bases between the two ends. The CDR3 has 12 amino acids. Germline CDR1 SGHRS, CDR2 YFSETQ. CDR3: CASHGAGGEQYF. The CDR3 nucleotides are TGCGCCAGCCACGGGGCAGGGGGGGAGCAGTACTTC.

V and J are TRBV28 and TRBJ1-2, with a possible D match to TRBD1 (6 bases). Germline V gives CDR1 MDHEN, CDR2 SYDVKM. This CDR3 is 14 amino acids long. V dropped 6 bases and J dropped 4 bases, with 15 bases sitting between them. The CDR3 DNA sequence: TGTGCCAGCAGCTCAACCGGGACAACCTATGGCTACACCTTC. This codes for CASSSTGTTYGYTF.

The chain recombines TRBV6-5 with TRBJ1-2, with D tentatively TRBD1 (5 bases). The CDR3 covers 14 residues. V was cut by 4 bases and J by 4 bases, with 13 bases left in between. CDR1 and CDR2 (germline): MNHEY, SVGAGI. This CDR3 is CASSSRDGLYGYTF. CDR3 DNA: TGTGCCAGCAGTTCCCGGGACGGTCTCTATGGCTACACCTTC.

The chain is built from TRBV6-5 and TRBJ2-1; D remains unclear. This CDR3 spans 13 amino acids. V was pared by 5 bases and J by 8 bases, with 13 bases between. CDR1 is MNHEY and CDR2 is SVGAGI in the germline V gene. The CDR3 bases are TGTGCCAGCAGTCTAACAACCAATCATGAGCAGTTCTTC. Translating gives CASSLTTNHEQFF.

This clone was seen once. This chain connects TRBV9 to TRBJ1-3; 8 nucleotides agree with TRBD1. The CDR3 is made up of 14 amino acids. Per the germline V gene, CDR1 is SGDLS and CDR2 is YYNGEE. Losses at the gene ends were 4 bases for V and 8 bases for J; bases not matched to a gene: 8. The chain's CDR3 is CASSTGQGGYTIYF. CDR3 nucleotide sequence: TGTGCCAGCAGCACCGGACAGGGAGGTTACACCATATATTTT.

This sequence joins TRBV5-1 and TRBJ2-3, with a possible D match to TRBD2 (7 bases). V was clipped by 0 bases and J by 2 bases, with 16 bases between them. Germline CDR1 SGHRS, CDR2 YFSETQ. The CDR3 loop spans 17 amino acids. The CDR3 bases are TGCGCCAGCAGCTTGGGGGGGCTAGCGGACTTCACAGATACGCAGTATTTT. Translated, it gives CASSLGGLADFTDTQYF.

J is TRBJ2-5 and V is TRBV7-8; 7 bases line up with TRBD2. Germline values: CDR1 SGHVS, CDR2 FQNEAQ. This CDR3 spans 14 amino acids. J gave up 5 bases and V 6 bases, and 9 bases lay outside the gene matches. The CDR3 is CASSDGGRGETQYF. The CDR3 bases are TGTGCCAGCAGTGACGGCGGGAGAGGGGAGACCCAGTACTTC.

The rearrangement uses TRBV9 and TRBJ2-1; TRBD2 agrees at 11 bases. The CDR3 sequence is 17 residues long. In germline, CDR1 is SGDLS, CDR2 YYNGEE. The trim removed 4 bases at V and 4 bases at J, leaving 10 bases unmatched. This chain's CDR3 is CASSSPLAGGRYNEQFF. DNA for the CDR3: TGTGCCAGCAGCTCACCCCTAGCGGGAGGACGGTACAATGAGCAGTTCTTC.

V gene TRBV7-7 combines with J gene TRBJ1-6; 8 nucleotides line up with TRBD1. CDR1 is SSHAT and CDR2 is FNYEAQ in the germline V gene (reference sequence). V was pared by 5 bases and J by 7 bases, with 4 bases of the junction left unmatched. CDR3 length equals 14 residues. CDR3 in DNA: TGTGCCAGCAGCACCGGGACAGGCAATTCACCCCTCCACTTT. This encodes CASSTGTGNSPLHF.

This chain connects TRBV7-2 to TRBJ2-1, with TRBD2 matching 9 bases. The CDR3 is 16 residues long. The V gene end was trimmed by 1 base and the J gene end by 13 bases; junction bases not matched to a gene: 14. The germline gives CDR1 SGHTA, CDR2 FQGNSA. As DNA, the CDR3 is TGTGCCAGCAGCTTAGGCCCTCGGCGGGAGGGTGGGGCACAGTTCTTC. This translates into CASSLGPRREGGAQFF.

This rearrangement joins TRBV27 to TRBJ1-2; 7 nucleotides match TRBD1. CDR1 is MNHEY, CDR2 SMNVEV, per germline (reference sequence). J was trimmed by 6 bases and V by 4 bases; bases with no gene match: 11. This CDR3 region has 15 residues. CDR3 sequence: CASSSLDRVGDGYTF. In DNA form, the CDR3 reads TGTGCCAGCAGTTCCCTCGACAGGGTGGGAGATGGCTACACCTTC.